This T cell receptor beta chain derives from a study of blood T cell repertoires in COVID-19. Overall study context: The analysed material was cDNA or gDNA that came from T cells, B-cell-depleted T cells, or PBMCs.

V dropped 5 bases and J dropped 4 bases, with 12 bases sitting between them. Germline V CDR1 and CDR2: SEHNR, FQNEAQ (reference sequence). The CDR3 length is 14 residues. Assay used: immunoSEQ multiplex PCR; TCRdb lists only in-frame clones, some missing. This table has over 200,000 clones, 84% appearing once. The specimen sequenced was peripheral blood. The chain is built from TRBV7-9 and TRBJ1-3; possibly TRBD1 for D (5 bases). This receptor was taken from a man aged 40-49 years who had recovered from COVID-19. The CDR3: CASSRGTAGNTIYF. Written as DNA, the CDR3 is TGTGCCAGCAGCCGTGGGACTGCGGGAAACACCATATATTTT.